This section outlines one T cell receptor beta chain sequence together with its context. V gave up 1 base and J gave up 8 bases; unmatched junction bases: 4. Germline CDR1 GTSNPN, CDR2 SVGIG (reference sequence). The CDR3 consists of 13 residues. The assay was immunoSEQ multiplex PCR, and TCRdb's table has in-frame clones only and misses some. The sample has under 850,000 clones, roughly 90% seen once. This sample is drawn from a study of shared T cell receptors in the human thymus. These records were also assigned to another study, of human thymus T cells. That source adds: Serving as donors were healthy Finnish infants, each of whom was having open corrective surgery for congenital heart defects. Blood and thymic repertoires both appeared biased in V and J gene usage. Related work found strong thymic repertoire overlap between unrelated individuals.

The sequenced sample consisted of thymocytes. This receptor was taken from a boy younger than two with a congenital heart defect. The chain couples TRBV30 to TRBJ2-1; 8 bases align to TRBD1. CDR3 in amino acids: CAWSAGGRDEQFF. CDR3 DNA: TGTGCCTGGAGTGCAGGGGGCCGGGATGAGCAGTTCTTC.